One TCR beta chain is described in this entry. Its matching antigen is unknown. Some second doses came at about 4 weeks and others at about 12 weeks; these were pooled. These data come from a study of T cell responses to AZD1222 COVID-19 vaccine. This CDR3 spans 15 amino acids. With V trimmed by 1 base and J by 6 bases, 3 bases remained unmatched. Germline CDR1 reads SEHNR; CDR2 reads FQNEAQ (reference sequence). This table comes from immunoSEQ multiplex PCR, and its TCRdb copy is limited to in-frame clones, with some not included. The sample lists 150,000 to 200,000 clones; 90% to 95% were seen once. Notes on the study in general: Spike-specific TCRs gained breadth and depth after people received two AZD1222 doses.

The material sequenced was peripheral blood, taken 28 days after the second AZD1222 dose. The chain is built from TRBV7-9 and TRBJ1-5, with 10 nucleotides matching TRBD1. This TCR was sampled from an adult who received the AZD1222 COVID-19 vaccine. CDR3 loop: CASSLVGDRGQPQHF. For the CDR3, the DNA is TGTGCCAGCAGCTTAGTAGGGGACAGGGGTCAGCCCCAGCATTTT.